The rows below give T cell receptor beta chains drawn from one sample of a study of blood T cell repertoires in COVID-19. The protocol was immunoSEQ multiplex PCR, while the TCRdb copy is restricted to in-frame clones and leaves out a portion. The sample contains about 150,000 clones, approximately 86% of which appear only once. The sample was peripheral blood. These TCRs come from a woman in her 70s with acute or convalescent COVID-19. CDR3s include the opening cysteine and the closing phenylalanine or tryptophan. Fields, in order: clone size, V gene, J gene, D gene, CDR3 protein, CDR3 DNA. The D gene is left open where the match is weak. Expanded clones get a size class; other rows say once, few or many, or leave the size out.

size: .; V: TRBV29-1; J: TRBJ1-2; D: .; CDR3: CSVEGPLWGHRF; DNA: TGCAGCGTTGAAGGTCCTTTGTGGGGACACAGGTTC
size: .; V: TRBV5-1; J: TRBJ1-1; D: TRBD1; CDR3: CASSQDRVDTEAFF; DNA: TGCGCCAGCAGCCAGGACAGGGTGGACACTGAAGCTTTCTTT
size: .; V: TRBV19; J: TRBJ2-7; D: .; CDR3: CATSSRTAESEQYF; DNA: TGTGCCACCTCGAGCCGAACCGCCGAGTCCGAGCAGTACTTC
size: .; V: TRBV7-2; J: TRBJ2-1; D: TRBD2; CDR3: CASSSFSGGRYNEQFF; DNA: TGTGCCAGCAGCAGTTTTAGCGGGGGGCGGTACAATGAGCAGTTCTTC
size: .; V: TRBV18; J: TRBJ1-2; D: .; CDR3: CASSPQRGDYGYTF; DNA: TGTGCCAGCTCACCCCAACGCGGGGACTATGGCTACACCTTC
size: .; V: TRBV27; J: TRBJ1-4; D: .; CDR3: CASRLDGATNEKLFF; DNA: TGTGCCAGCAGACTGGACGGGGCAACTAATGAAAAACTGTTTTTT
size: .; V: TRBV3-1/TRBV3-2; J: TRBJ1-4; D: .; CDR3: CASSPPRTVATNEKLFF; DNA: TGTGCCAGCAGCCCTCCCCGGACAGTTGCAACTAATGAAAAACTGTTTTTT
size: .; V: TRBV5-6; J: TRBJ1-1; D: .; CDR3: CASSLDLTEAFF; DNA: TGTGCCAGCAGCTTGGACTTGACTGAAGCTTTCTTT
size: once; V: TRBV5-6; J: TRBJ2-3; D: TRBD2; CDR3: CASSSGVAGFREYF; DNA: TGTGCCAGCAGTTCCGGGGTAGCGGGGTTCCGGGAGTATTTT
size: .; V: TRBV5-1; J: TRBJ1-1; D: TRBD1; CDR3: CASSLRQGRNTEAFF; DNA: TGCGCCAGCAGCCTACGACAGGGGAGGAACACTGAAGCTTTCTTT
size: .; V: TRBV18; J: TRBJ2-7; D: TRBD1; CDR3: CASSRTGSGREQYF; DNA: TGTGCCAGCTCAAGGACAGGGTCGGGGAGGGAGCAGTACTTC
size: .; V: TRBV3-1/TRBV3-2; J: TRBJ2-1; D: TRBD2; CDR3: CASSQRTLRGLEQFF; DNA: TGTGCCAGCAGCCAAAGGACGCTCCGGGGACTAGAGCAGTTCTTC
size: .; V: TRBV30; J: TRBJ1-6; D: TRBD1; CDR3: CASLSGTGNSPLHF; DNA: TGTGCCTCCCTTTCCGGGACAGGGAATTCACCCCTCCACTTT
size: .; V: TRBV12-3/TRBV12-4; J: TRBJ2-4; D: .; CDR3: CASSLTGRDIQYF; DNA: TGTGCCAGCAGTTTGACAGGTCGGGACATTCAGTACTTC
size: .; V: TRBV6-1; J: TRBJ2-5; D: TRBD2; CDR3: CASSREGETQYF; DNA: TGTGCCAGCAGCAGGGAGGGGGAGACCCAGTACTTC
size: .; V: TRBV28; J: TRBJ1-4; D: .; CDR3: CASSAPRRENGEKLFF; DNA: TGTGCCAGCAGTGCACCCCGTAGGGAGAACGGTGAAAAACTGTTTTTT
size: once; V: TRBV11-1; J: TRBJ1-2; D: TRBD1; CDR3: CASSSGRGNYGYTF; DNA: TGTGCCAGCAGCTCGGGCAGGGGGAACTATGGCTACACCTTC
size: .; V: TRBV6-4; J: TRBJ2-3; D: .; CDR3: CASSDTKSFTDTQYF; DNA: TGTGCCAGCAGTGACACAAAGTCATTCACAGATACGCAGTATTTT
size: once; V: TRBV18; J: TRBJ2-7; D: .; CDR3: CASSPDSTPASEQYF; DNA: TGTGCCAGCTCCCCCGACAGCACCCCAGCCTCCGAGCAGTACTTC
size: .; V: TRBV19; J: TRBJ2-6; D: .; CDR3: CASSIGGPGANVLTF; DNA: TGTGCCAGTAGTATCGGGGGGCCTGGGGCCAACGTCCTGACTTTC
size: .; V: TRBV28; J: TRBJ1-2; D: TRBD1; CDR3: CASSLRKTQGPRSYGYTF; DNA: TGTGCCAGCAGTCTCCGAAAAACACAGGGGCCTAGGAGCTATGGCTACACCTTC
size: .; V: TRBV13; J: TRBJ2-1; D: TRBD2; CDR3: CASRAGTSGGAVIRNEQFF; DNA: TGTGCCAGCCGTGCCGGGACTAGCGGGGGGGCCGTCATCCGCAATGAGCAGTTCTTC
size: .; V: TRBV18; J: TRBJ1-2; D: .; CDR3: CASSSTTTEGYTF; DNA: TGTGCCAGCTCATCCACAACTACGGAAGGCTACACCTTC
size: few; V: TRBV4-2; J: TRBJ1-2; D: .; CDR3: CASSQDSGGLGYGYTF; DNA: TGTGCCAGCAGCCAAGATAGCGGGGGATTAGGCTATGGCTACACCTTC
size: .; V: TRBV7-2; J: TRBJ1-1; D: TRBD1; CDR3: CASSLVYRGMRNTEAFF; DNA: TGTGCCAGCAGCTTAGTTTACAGGGGGATGAGAAACACTGAAGCTTTCTTT
size: .; V: TRBV6-6; J: TRBJ1-4; D: .; CDR3: CASSTPGQRKELFF; DNA: TGTGCCAGCAGTACTCCGGGCCAGCGGAAGGAACTGTTTTTT
size: once; V: TRBV15; J: TRBJ1-4; D: .; CDR3: CATSPSPITNEKLFF; DNA: TGTGCCACCAGTCCTAGTCCAATAACTAATGAAAAACTGTTTTTT
size: .; V: TRBV3-1/TRBV3-2; J: TRBJ2-3; D: .; CDR3: CASSQPISSRDTQYF; DNA: TGTGCCAGCAGCCAACCTATATCTTCGAGGGATACGCAGTATTTT
size: .; V: TRBV2; J: TRBJ1-6; D: .; CDR3: CASSRRQVSYNSPLHF; DNA: TGTGCCAGCAGTAGGAGGCAGGTCTCCTATAATTCACCCCTCCACTTT
size: few; V: TRBV9; J: TRBJ1-6; D: .; CDR3: CASSSRLINSPLHF; DNA: TGTGCCAGCAGCTCCAGACTGATTAATTCACCCCTCCACTTT
size: .; V: TRBV7-8; J: TRBJ1-3; D: .; CDR3: CASSLELLSGNTIYF; DNA: TGTGCCAGCAGCTTAGAGTTACTCTCTGGAAACACCATATATTTT
size: .; V: TRBV2; J: TRBJ2-6; D: .; CDR3: CASSVVRPGTSRGDGANVLTF; DNA: TGTGCCAGCAGTGTGGTACGTCCGGGGACCAGCAGGGGTGATGGGGCCAACGTCCTGACTTTC
size: .; V: TRBV4-2; J: TRBJ1-4; D: .; CDR3: CASGKGDDEKLFF; DNA: TGTGCCAGCGGAAAGGGGGACGATGAAAAACTGTTTTTT
size: .; V: TRBV2; J: TRBJ1-1; D: .; CDR3: CASSKPPPQNTEAFF; DNA: TGTGCCAGCAGTAAGCCTCCCCCTCAGAACACTGAAGCTTTCTTT
size: .; V: TRBV19; J: TRBJ2-7; D: TRBD1; CDR3: CASSPFTTGGYEQYF; DNA: TGTGCCAGTAGTCCGTTTACTACAGGGGGCTACGAGCAGTACTTC
size: .; V: TRBV7-9; J: TRBJ2-7; D: .; CDR3: CASSAWESSYEQYF; DNA: TGTGCCAGCAGCGCCTGGGAGAGCTCCTACGAGCAGTACTTC
size: .; V: TRBV6-5; J: TRBJ1-1; D: .; CDR3: CASRSAFNTEAFF; DNA: TGTGCCAGCCGTAGCGCATTTAACACTGAAGCTTTCTTT
size: .; V: TRBV6-2/TRBV6-3; J: TRBJ2-7; D: TRBD2; CDR3: CASSPLRGAGGYEQYF; DNA: TGTGCCAGCAGCCCTCTGCGGGGAGCGGGGGGCTACGAGCAGTACTTC
size: .; V: TRBV19; J: TRBJ1-2; D: .; CDR3: CASSIDRNYGYTF; DNA: TGTGCCAGTAGTATCGACAGGAACTATGGCTACACCTTC
size: few; V: TRBV6-5; J: TRBJ1-1; D: .; CDR3: CASSEGELREAFF; DNA: TGTGCCAGCAGCGAGGGTGAACTCAGAGAAGCTTTCTTT
size: .; V: TRBV3-1/TRBV3-2; J: TRBJ2-1; D: .; CDR3: CASSQDGRTEQFF; DNA: TGTGCCAGCAGCCAAGATGGCAGGACAGAGCAGTTCTTC
size: few; V: TRBV30; J: TRBJ1-3; D: TRBD1; CDR3: CAWSSTYQTGGKGNTIYF; DNA: TGTGCCTGGAGTTCCACTTATCAGACAGGGGGCAAAGGAAACACCATATATTTT
size: .; V: TRBV10-1; J: TRBJ1-5; D: TRBD1; CDR3: CATGNPSGTDSNQPQHF; DNA: TGCGCCACAGGGAATCCTTCCGGGACAGATAGCAATCAGCCCCAGCATTTT
size: .; V: TRBV5-1; J: TRBJ1-3; D: TRBD1; CDR3: CASSLTTGDGNTIYF; DNA: TGCGCCAGCAGCCTGACGACAGGGGATGGAAACACCATATATTTT
size: .; V: TRBV3-1/TRBV3-2; J: TRBJ1-1; D: TRBD1; CDR3: CASSRRTGGAGRNTEAFF; DNA: TGTGCCAGCAGCCGAAGGACAGGGGGCGCGGGGAGGAACACTGAAGCTTTCTTT
size: .; V: TRBV2; J: TRBJ1-5; D: TRBD1; CDR3: CASSKWDRVNQPQHF; DNA: TGTGCCAGCAGTAAATGGGACAGGGTCAATCAGCCCCAGCATTTT
size: .; V: TRBV29-1; J: TRBJ2-1; D: TRBD1; CDR3: CSGGQSQNNEQFF; DNA: TGCAGCGGGGGACAGAGCCAAAACAATGAGCAGTTCTTC
size: .; V: TRBV9; J: TRBJ2-5; D: TRBD2; CDR3: CASSVGLAGGAETQYF; DNA: TGTGCCAGCAGCGTAGGACTAGCGGGGGGCGCCGAGACCCAGTACTTC
size: .; V: TRBV7-2; J: TRBJ1-2; D: TRBD1; CDR3: CASSFHRGREDGYTF; DNA: TGTGCCAGCAGCTTTCACAGGGGGAGGGAGGATGGCTACACCTTC
size: .; V: TRBV7-2; J: TRBJ1-2; D: .; CDR3: CASARGSGYTF; DNA: TGTGCCAGCGCCAGGGGCTCCGGCTACACCTTC
size: .; V: TRBV27; J: TRBJ2-5; D: TRBD1; CDR3: CASSLRRQGPQETQYF; DNA: TGTGCCAGCAGTTTACGTAGACAGGGGCCCCAAGAGACCCAGTACTTC
size: .; V: TRBV6-2/TRBV6-3; J: TRBJ1-2; D: .; CDR3: CASSTADRRNYGYTF; DNA: TGTGCCAGCAGTACGGCCGACAGGCGGAACTATGGCTACACCTTC